The rows below give T cell receptor beta chains drawn from one sample of a study of cytomegalovirus exposure and HLA in healthy donors. Clones were sequenced by immunoSEQ multiplex PCR, and TCRdb holds only the in-frame ones, with some missing. The sample includes about 88,000 clones, roughly 71% seen only once; the top ten take approximately 15%. Specimen: PBMCs. Receptors were obtained from a woman younger than 35 in good health and CMV-seropositive. Both conserved end residues are part of each CDR3.

V	J	CDR3
TRBV9	TRBJ1-3	CASSDPMTGSGNTIYF
TRBV2	TRBJ2-7	CASKGLAGIWDEQYF
TRBV9	TRBJ2-5	CASSRGTSGLQETQYF
TRBV5-1	TRBJ2-3	CASSQDRDVTDTQYF
TRBV5-1	TRBJ2-3	CASSLGTSGRATDTQYF
TRBV28	TRBJ1-4	CASSLGGATNEKLFF
TRBV2	TRBJ1-5	CASSGQEGLRPQHF
TRBV5-6	.	CASSLEASGIYEQYF
TRBV28	TRBJ2-2	CASTTGVAGGLAGELFF
TRBV30	TRBJ2-3	CAWSPQGQGSDTQYF
TRBV6-6	TRBJ2-5	CASSYRRGTGNETQYF
TRBV10-3	TRBJ2-1	CAISEAGGISYNEQFF
TRBV6-5	TRBJ2-1	CASMSSGSEYEQFF
TRBV6-6	TRBJ1-3	CGVKGGSGNTIYF
TRBV15	TRBJ2-1	CATSRSRGSYNEQFF
TRBV5-5	TRBJ2-1	CASSLPSGVYNEQFF
TRBV7-2	TRBJ2-5	CASSLGSGSGTQYF
TRBV7-8	TRBJ2-7	CASSFWSGTSGFYEQYF
TRBV7-6	TRBJ2-7	CASSSNYEQYF
TRBV5-1	TRBJ2-5	CASSLASRETQYF
TRBV27	TRBJ1-2	CASSQTGSYLYGYTF
TRBV4-2	TRBJ2-3	CASSQTLGTGRDTQYF
TRBV7-3	TRBJ1-2	CASSLTAGQGYTF
TRBV19	TRBJ2-3	CASSHPTGDSTDTQYF
TRBV15	TRBJ2-1	CATSRESGYNEQFF
TRBV2	TRBJ2-3	CASSASGTGLDTQYF
TRBV7-8	TRBJ2-7	CASSFDRGYEQYF
TRBV7-3	TRBJ2-7	CASSLKGGLSYEQYF
TRBV5-4	TRBJ2-3	CASSLGGTSGRTDTQYF
TRBV4-1	TRBJ2-7	CASSQETPGVEQYF
TRBV7-2	TRBJ1-3	CASSFDLSSGNTIYF
TRBV29-1	TRBJ2-5	CSAQPTLAPETQYF